This TCR beta chain was sequenced for a study of T cell responses to AZD1222 COVID-19 vaccine. Findings and caveats of the study: Repertoire sampling occurred only after the peak T cell response. The reported proportion of spike-specific TCRs targeting unmutated variant regions was nearly half. With two AZD1222 doses given, Spike-specific TCR breadth and depth both rose. The donor cohort was predominantly white British with a female majority, and clonal diversity may have been underestimated.

From germline, CDR1 is MDHEN and CDR2 SYDVKM. The V and J ends lost 6 bases and 3 bases, in that order; junction bases with no gene match: 11. The CDR3 extends over 16 amino acids. Sequencing used immunoSEQ multiplex PCR; TCRdb keeps in-frame clones, though not all of them. The table includes roughly 120,000 clones, roughly nine tenths detected once. Worth noting for this clone: The antigen is not known.

The sequencing used peripheral blood, collected on day 0 of AZD1222 vaccination. This rearrangement joins TRBV28 to TRBJ1-5; 7 bases are a match to TRBD1. The source of this sequence is an adult in good health. In DNA form, the CDR3 reads TGTGCCAGCAGCTCCATGACAGGGAAACTCAATCAGCCCCAGCATTTT. Translation: CASSSMTGKLNQPQHF.